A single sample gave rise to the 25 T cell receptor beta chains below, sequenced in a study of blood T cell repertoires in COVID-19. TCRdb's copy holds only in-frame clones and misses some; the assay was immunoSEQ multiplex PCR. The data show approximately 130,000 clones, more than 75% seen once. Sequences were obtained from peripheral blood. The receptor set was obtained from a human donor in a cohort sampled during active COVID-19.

The CDR3 loop reads CASSPWADFNYGYTF. The CDR3 DNA reads TGTGCCAGCAGCCCCTGGGCGGACTTTAACTATGGCTACACCTTC. V gene TRBV7-9 combines with J gene TRBJ1-2; no reliable D call. From germline, CDR1 is SEHNR and CDR2 FQNEAQ (reference sequence). V lost 5 bases, J lost 1 base, and 14 bases lay in between. The CDR3 has 15 residues.

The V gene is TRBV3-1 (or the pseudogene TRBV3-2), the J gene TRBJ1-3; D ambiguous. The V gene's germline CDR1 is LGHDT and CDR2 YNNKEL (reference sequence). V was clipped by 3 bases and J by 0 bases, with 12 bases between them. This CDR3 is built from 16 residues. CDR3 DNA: TGTGCCAGCAGCCAGCGCGCGGCGAGCTCTGGAAACACCATATATTTT. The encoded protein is CASSQRAASSGNTIYF.

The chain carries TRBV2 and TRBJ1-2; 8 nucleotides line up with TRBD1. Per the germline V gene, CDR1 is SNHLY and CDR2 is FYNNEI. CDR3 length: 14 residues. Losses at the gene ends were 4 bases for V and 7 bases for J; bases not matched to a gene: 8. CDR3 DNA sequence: TGTGCCAGCAGTGCCCCCCGGGACAGGTTTGGCTACACCTTC. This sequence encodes CASSAPRDRFGYTF. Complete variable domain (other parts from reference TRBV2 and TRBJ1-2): EPEVTQTPSHQVTQMGQEVILRCVPISNHLYFYWYRQILGQKVEFLVSFYNNEISEKSEIFDDQFSVERPDGSNFTLKIRSTKLEDSAMYFCASSAPRDRFGYTFGSGTRLTVV.

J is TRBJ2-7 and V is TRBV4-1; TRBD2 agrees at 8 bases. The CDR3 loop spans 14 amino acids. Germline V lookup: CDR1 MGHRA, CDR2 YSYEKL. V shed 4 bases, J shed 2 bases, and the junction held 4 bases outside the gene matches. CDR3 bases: TGCGCCAGCAGCCCGAGCGGGGGAACCTACGAGCAGTACTTC. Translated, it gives CASSPSGGTYEQYF.

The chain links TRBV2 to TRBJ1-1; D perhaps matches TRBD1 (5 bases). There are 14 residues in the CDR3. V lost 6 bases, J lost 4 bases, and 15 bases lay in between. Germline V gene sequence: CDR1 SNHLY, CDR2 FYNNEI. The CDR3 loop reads CASRMTVNPTEAFF. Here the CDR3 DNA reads TGTGCCAGCAGAATGACAGTTAATCCCACTGAAGCTTTCTTT.

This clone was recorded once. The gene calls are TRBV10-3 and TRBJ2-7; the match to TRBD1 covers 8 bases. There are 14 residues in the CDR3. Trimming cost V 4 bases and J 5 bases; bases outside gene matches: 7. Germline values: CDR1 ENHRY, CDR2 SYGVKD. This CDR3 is CAISGRTGSDEQYF. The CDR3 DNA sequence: TGTGCCATCAGTGGGAGGACAGGGTCGGACGAGCAGTACTTC.

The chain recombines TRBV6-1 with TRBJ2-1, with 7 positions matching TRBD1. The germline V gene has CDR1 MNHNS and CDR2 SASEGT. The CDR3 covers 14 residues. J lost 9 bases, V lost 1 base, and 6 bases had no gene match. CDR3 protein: CASSEGTQGIEQFF. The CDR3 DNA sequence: TGTGCCAGCAGTGAAGGTACACAGGGGATTGAGCAGTTCTTC.

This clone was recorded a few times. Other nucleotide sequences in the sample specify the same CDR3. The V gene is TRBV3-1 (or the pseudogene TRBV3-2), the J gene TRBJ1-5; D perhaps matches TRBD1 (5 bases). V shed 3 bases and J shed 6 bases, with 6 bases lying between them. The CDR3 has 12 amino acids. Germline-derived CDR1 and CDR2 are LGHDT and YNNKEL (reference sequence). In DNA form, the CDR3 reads TGTGCCAGCAGCCAGGGGGGTCAGCCCCAGCATTTT. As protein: CASSQGGQPQHF.

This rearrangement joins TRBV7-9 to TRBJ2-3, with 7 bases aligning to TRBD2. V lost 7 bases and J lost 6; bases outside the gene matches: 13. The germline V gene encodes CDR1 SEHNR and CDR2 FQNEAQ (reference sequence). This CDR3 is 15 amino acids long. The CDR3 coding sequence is TGTGCCAGCACCCCTGGGGGAGGGACGGCTGATACGCAGTATTTT. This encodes CASTPGGGTADTQYF.

The CDR3 coding sequence is TGTGCCAGCAGCTCGCGGCCAGGACTAGCGGGGCTCAAAGAGACCCAGTACTTC. Protein sequence: CASSSRPGLAGLKETQYF. The gene calls are TRBV5-4 and TRBJ2-5; 12 positions agree with TRBD2. The CDR3 loop spans 18 amino acids. V was pared by 3 bases and J by 3 bases, with 12 bases of the junction left unmatched. CDR1 and CDR2 from the germline V gene are SGHNT and YYREEE (reference sequence).

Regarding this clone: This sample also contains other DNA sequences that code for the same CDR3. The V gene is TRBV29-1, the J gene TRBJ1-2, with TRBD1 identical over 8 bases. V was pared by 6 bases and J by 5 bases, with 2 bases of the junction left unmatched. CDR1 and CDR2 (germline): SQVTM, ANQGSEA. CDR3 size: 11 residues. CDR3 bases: TGCAGCGTGGACAGGGCTTATGGCTACACCTTC. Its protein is CSVDRAYGYTF.

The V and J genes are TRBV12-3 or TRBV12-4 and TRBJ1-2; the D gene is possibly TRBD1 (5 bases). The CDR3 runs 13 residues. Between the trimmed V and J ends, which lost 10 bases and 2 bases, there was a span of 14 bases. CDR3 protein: CAIRREGNYGYTF. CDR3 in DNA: TGTGCCATCCGCAGGGAGGGAAACTATGGCTACACCTTC.

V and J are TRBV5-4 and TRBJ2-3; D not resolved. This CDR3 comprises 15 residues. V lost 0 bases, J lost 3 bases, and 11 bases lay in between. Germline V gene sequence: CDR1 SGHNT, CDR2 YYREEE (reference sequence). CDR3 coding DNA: TGTGCCAGCAGCTTGGATGCCCAGTCTACAGATACGCAGTATTTT. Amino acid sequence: CASSLDAQSTDTQYF.

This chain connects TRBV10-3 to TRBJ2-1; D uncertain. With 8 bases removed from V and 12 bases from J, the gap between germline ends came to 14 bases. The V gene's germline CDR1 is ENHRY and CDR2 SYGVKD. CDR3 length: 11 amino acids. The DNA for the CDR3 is TGTGCCATCGCATCCCCAGATGCGCAGTTCTTC. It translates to CAIASPDAQFF.

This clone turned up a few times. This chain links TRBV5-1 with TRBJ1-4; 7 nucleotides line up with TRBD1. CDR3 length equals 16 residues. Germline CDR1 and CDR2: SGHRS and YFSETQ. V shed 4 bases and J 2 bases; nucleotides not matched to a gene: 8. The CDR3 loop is CASSPVGTATNEKLFF. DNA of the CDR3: TGCGCCAGCAGCCCGGTCGGGACAGCCACTAATGAAAAACTGTTTTTT.

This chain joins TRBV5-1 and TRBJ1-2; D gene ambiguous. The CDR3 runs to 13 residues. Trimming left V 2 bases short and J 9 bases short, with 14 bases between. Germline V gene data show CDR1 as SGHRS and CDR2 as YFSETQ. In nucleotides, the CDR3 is TGCGCCAGCAGCTTTGAGCAGGTGGGCCGCTACACCTTC. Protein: CASSFEQVGRYTF.

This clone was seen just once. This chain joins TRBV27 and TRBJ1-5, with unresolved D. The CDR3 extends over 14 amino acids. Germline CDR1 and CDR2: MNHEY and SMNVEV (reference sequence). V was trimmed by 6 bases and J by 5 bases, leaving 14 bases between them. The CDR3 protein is CASRSTLRDQPQHF. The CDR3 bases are TGTGCCAGCAGGTCGACCCTGAGGGATCAGCCCCAGCATTTT.

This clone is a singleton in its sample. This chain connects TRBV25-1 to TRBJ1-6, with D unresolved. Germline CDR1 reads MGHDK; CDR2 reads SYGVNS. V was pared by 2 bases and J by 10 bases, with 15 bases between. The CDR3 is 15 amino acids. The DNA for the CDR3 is TGTGCCAGCAGTGAACTGGGAGGCGGCGAGTCACCCCTCCACTTT. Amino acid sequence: CASSELGGGESPLHF.

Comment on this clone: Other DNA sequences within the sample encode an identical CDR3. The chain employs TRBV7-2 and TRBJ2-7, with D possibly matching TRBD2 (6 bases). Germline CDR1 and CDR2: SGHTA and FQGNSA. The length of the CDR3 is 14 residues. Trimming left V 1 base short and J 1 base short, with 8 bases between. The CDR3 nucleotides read TGTGCCAGCAGCTTAGGCCGGGGGTCCTACGAGCAGTACTTC. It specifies CASSLGRGSYEQYF. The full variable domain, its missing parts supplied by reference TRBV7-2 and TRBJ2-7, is GAGVSQSPSNKVTEKGKDVELRCDPISGHTALYWYRQSLGQGLEFLIYFQGNSAPDKSGLPSDRFSAERTGGSVSTLTIQRTQQEDSAVYLCASSLGRGSYEQYFGPGTRLTVT.

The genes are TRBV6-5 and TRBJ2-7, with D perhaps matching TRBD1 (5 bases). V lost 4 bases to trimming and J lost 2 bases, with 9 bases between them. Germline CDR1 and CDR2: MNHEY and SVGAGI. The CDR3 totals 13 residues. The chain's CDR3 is CASSSRAPYEQYF. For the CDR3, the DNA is TGTGCCAGCAGTTCCAGGGCCCCCTACGAGCAGTACTTC.

In nucleotides, the CDR3 is TGTGCCAGCAGCCTCACTAGCGGGAGGGCATACACAGATACGCAGTATTTT. This sequence encodes CASSLTSGRAYTDTQYF. This chain joins TRBV3-1 (or the pseudogene TRBV3-2) and TRBJ2-3; 13 positions agree with TRBD2. This CDR3 has 17 residues. Germline V gives CDR1 LGHDT, CDR2 YNNKEL (reference sequence). V lost 4 bases, J lost 2 bases, and 6 bases stayed unmatched.

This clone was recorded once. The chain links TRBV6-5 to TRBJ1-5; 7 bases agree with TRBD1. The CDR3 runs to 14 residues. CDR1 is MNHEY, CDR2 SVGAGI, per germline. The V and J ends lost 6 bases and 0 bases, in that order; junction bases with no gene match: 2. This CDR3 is CASRGQFSNQPQHF. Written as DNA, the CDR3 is TGTGCCAGCAGGGGACAGTTTAGCAATCAGCCCCAGCATTTT.

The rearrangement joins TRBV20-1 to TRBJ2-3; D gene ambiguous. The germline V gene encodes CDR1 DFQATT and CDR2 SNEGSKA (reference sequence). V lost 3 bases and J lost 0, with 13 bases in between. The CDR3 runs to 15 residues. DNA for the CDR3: TGCAGTGCTAGTTTCCGACAAACTAGCACAGATACGCAGTATTTT. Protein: CSASFRQTSTDTQYF.

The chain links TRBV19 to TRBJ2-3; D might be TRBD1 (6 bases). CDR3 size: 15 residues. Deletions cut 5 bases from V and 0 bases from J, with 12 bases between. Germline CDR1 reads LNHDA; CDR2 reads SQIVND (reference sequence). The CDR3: CASSVQGMSTDTQYF. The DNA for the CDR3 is TGTGCCAGTAGTGTACAGGGTATGAGCACAGATACGCAGTATTTT.

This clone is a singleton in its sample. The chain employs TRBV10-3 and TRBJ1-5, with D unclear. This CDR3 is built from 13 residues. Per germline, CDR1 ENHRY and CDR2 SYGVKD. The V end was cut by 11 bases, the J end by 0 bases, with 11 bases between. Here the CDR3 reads CASKQDSNQPQHF. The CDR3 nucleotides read TGTGCCTCAAAACAAGATAGCAATCAGCCCCAGCATTTT.